A single sample gave rise to the 11 T cell receptor beta chains below, sequenced in a study of cytomegalovirus exposure and HLA in healthy donors. Primers: 60 Vbeta forward and 13 Jbeta reverse. TCRdb's table, derived via immunoSEQ multiplex PCR, lists solely in-frame clones and lacks some. Counted here are around 200,000 clones, roughly 83% occurring once; the ten biggest clones make up approximately 2.4%. Source material: PBMCs. These receptors originate from a woman aged 50 to 60 in good health and CMV-seronegative.

The V call is TRBV6-4, the J call TRBJ2-2; 9 bases are shared with TRBD2. CDR1 is MRHNA and CDR2 is SNTAGT in the germline V gene. The CDR3 is 16 amino acids. Losses at the gene ends were 6 bases for V and 3 bases for J; bases not matched to a gene: 8. CDR3 nucleotides: TGTGCCAGCAGCCCCCCAGGCGGGAGGGACACCGGGGAGCTGTTTTTT. As protein: CASSPPGGRDTGELFF.

The V and J genes are TRBV6-5 and TRBJ2-2; 8 nucleotides agree with TRBD2. The CDR3 runs 14 residues. V shed 0 bases, J shed 6 bases, and the junction held 0 bases outside the gene matches. The germline V gene encodes CDR1 MNHEY and CDR2 SVGAGI. The CDR3 sequence is CASSYSTSAGELFF. The CDR3 DNA reads TGTGCCAGCAGTTACTCGACTAGCGCCGGGGAGCTGTTTTTT.

The chain has TRBV28 and TRBJ1-3, with TRBD1 as a possible D gene (6 bases). The CDR3 is made up of 14 amino acids. The V and J ends lost 3 bases and 4 bases respectively, with 10 bases between them. The V gene's germline CDR1 is MDHEN and CDR2 SYDVKM. CDR3 in DNA: TGTGCCAGCAGTTTTACAGGGCGGGGAAACACCATATATTTT. It encodes CASSFTGRGNTIYF.

This sequence joins TRBV25-1 and TRBJ2-2, with 15 bases that match TRBD2. With V trimmed by 8 bases and J by 12 bases, 7 bases remained unmatched. The germline gives CDR1 MGHDK, CDR2 SYGVNS. This CDR3 comprises 14 residues. The CDR3 protein is CASSPGTSGRKLFF. CDR3 nucleotide sequence: TGTGCCAGCTCCCCCGGGACTAGCGGGAGGAAGCTGTTTTTT.

The gene calls are TRBV5-1 and TRBJ1-4; D gene ambiguous. Between the trimmed V and J ends, which lost 4 bases and 4 bases, there was a span of 14 bases. This CDR3 is 15 amino acids long. CDR1 SGHRS and CDR2 YFSETQ come from the germline V gene. CDR3: CASSLYGSLNEKLFF. In DNA form, the CDR3 reads TGCGCCAGCAGCCTATACGGGAGTCTTAATGAAAAACTGTTTTTT.

The chain links TRBV11-2 to TRBJ2-7; a possible D gene is TRBD1 (6 bases). The germline CDR1 and CDR2 sequences are SGHAT and FQNNGV. This CDR3 region has 15 residues. With 1 base removed from V and 1 base from J, the gap between germline ends came to 11 bases. The CDR3 sequence: CASSLVQGRSYEQYF. In nucleotides, the CDR3 is TGTGCCAGCAGCTTAGTACAGGGACGATCCTACGAGCAGTACTTC.

The chain has TRBV5-1 and TRBJ2-7, with TRBD1 matching over 8 bases. This CDR3 has 16 residues. V shed 1 base and J 3 bases; nucleotides not matched to a gene: 9. In germline, CDR1 is SGHRS, CDR2 YFSETQ. The CDR3 spells CASSLSTGTGFYEQYF. The CDR3 nucleotides read TGCGCCAGCAGCTTGAGTACTGGGACAGGTTTCTACGAGCAGTACTTC.

This clone was seen more than once but under ten times. The V and J genes are TRBV4-2 and TRBJ1-2; weak D call: TRBD1 (5 bases). Trimming took 0 bases from V and 5 from J, leaving 16 bases between them. The CDR3 spans 16 residues. CDR1 is LGHNA and CDR2 is YNFKEQ in the germline V gene. Here the CDR3 reads CASSQDAGVLRYGYTF. DNA for the CDR3: TGTGCCAGCAGCCAAGATGCGGGGGTCCTCCGATATGGCTACACCTTC.

J is TRBJ1-2 and V is TRBV2; D remains unclear. Germline V lookup: CDR1 SNHLY, CDR2 FYNNEI. The CDR3 spans 15 residues. V was pared by 8 bases and J by 4 bases, with 20 bases between. The CDR3 here is CASLGTGWISYGYTF. Written as DNA, the CDR3 is TGTGCCAGCCTGGGCACGGGGTGGATCAGCTATGGCTACACCTTC. Full variable domain (outside the CDR3, taken from reference TRBV2 and TRBJ1-2): EPEVTQTPSHQVTQMGQEVILRCVPISNHLYFYWYRQILGQKVEFLVSFYNNEISEKSEIFDDQFSVERPDGSNFTLKIRSTKLEDSAMYFCASLGTGWISYGYTFGSGTRLTVV.

This chain joins TRBV7-2 and TRBJ2-3; D is undetermined. V was shortened by 3 bases and J by 6 bases, with 10 bases between the two germline ends. This CDR3 has 13 residues. Germline V gives CDR1 SGHTA, CDR2 FQGNSA. DNA for the CDR3: TGTGCCAGCAGCTTGTGGGCCTCGGATACGCAGTATTTT. It specifies CASSLWASDTQYF.

The chain joins TRBV28 to TRBJ2-1; TRBD1 agrees at 7 bases. This CDR3 region has 13 residues. J was trimmed by 8 bases and V by 8 bases; bases with no gene match: 9. Germline V gene data show CDR1 as MDHEN and CDR2 as SYDVKM. Written as DNA, the CDR3 is TGTGCCAGCCGACCACAGGGGCGGCATGAGCAGTTCTTC. Protein: CASRPQGRHEQFF.